The clone carrying this TCR beta chain has at least ten counts. Antigen specificity is unknown. These data originate in a study of response to subunit inactivated influenza vaccine. Overall study findings and caveats: The authors suggested that every seasonal influenza vaccination recruits few new T cells.

V lost 5 bases to trimming and J lost 1 base; unmatched junction nucleotides: 13. CDR1 and CDR2 (germline): SGHAT, FQNNGV. The CDR3 sequence is 19 residues long. TCRdb ran MiXCR on the RT-PCR reads and lists one entry per CDR3 protein. The repertoire holds around 790,000 distinct CDR3 sequences, roughly 20% seen once, with about 10% in the top ten. The input for sequencing was PBMCs from blood, taken about 5 days after vaccination. The origin of this receptor is a man aged 45 to 65 who received an inactivated influenza vaccine. The chain links TRBV11-2 to TRBJ2-7, with TRBD2 matching 14 bases. The CDR3 sequence: CASSTGTSGGLYGSYEQYF. Here the CDR3 DNA reads TGTGCCAGCAGCACAGGGACTAGCGGGGGCCTCTACGGGTCCTACGAGCAGTACTTC.